This entry lists 3 T cell receptor beta chains sequenced from one sample in a study of shared clonotypes between healthy human individuals (dated by TCRdb to 2018 to 2020). Library method: the immunoSEQ multiplex PCR assay. Sourced from immuneACCESS, this table was stored by TCRdb with only in-frame sequences that have V and J called. A share of the clones is absent; for the studies checked, an unresolved V gene accounts for under half, and the remainder has no known explanation. In this sample the table shows about 530,000 clones, 95% to 97% of which occur a single time. 0.06% of the sample belongs to the ten largest clones. The sequenced sample consisted of naive CD4+ T cells sorted from blood. Sample cell subset or site, as interpreted from the label and publication: CD45RA+ positively selected. All receptors come from a woman aged 25 to 39 in good health.

The chain carries TRBV5-4 and TRBJ2-7, with TRBD2 as a possible D gene (6 bases). The CDR3 covers 13 residues. From germline, CDR1 is SGHNT and CDR2 YYREEE (reference sequence). V dropped 3 bases and J dropped 3 bases, with 10 bases sitting between them. CDR3 protein: CASSSLSGYEQYF. For the CDR3, the DNA is TGTGCCAGCAGCTCTCTTAGCGGCTACGAGCAGTACTTC.

V usage is TRBV6-6 and J usage is TRBJ2-3, with a weak D call TRBD1 (5 bases). The V end lost 4 bases, the J end lost 1 base, and 9 bases lay between the germline ends. CDR3 length: 14 residues. Germline V gene data show CDR1 as MNHNY and CDR2 as SVGAGI (reference sequence). CDR3 in amino acids: CASSSGSGTDTQYF. CDR3 in DNA: TGTGCCAGCAGTTCAGGGTCGGGCACAGATACGCAGTATTTT.

V usage is TRBV29-1 and J usage is TRBJ1-5, with D tentatively TRBD1 (6 bases). The CDR3 is 13 residues long. V was shortened by 3 bases and J by 4 bases, with 10 bases between the two germline ends. CDR1 is SQVTM, CDR2 ANQGSEA, per germline. The CDR3 sequence: CSVEADSNQPQHF. The CDR3 DNA is TGCAGCGTTGAGGCGGACAGTAATCAGCCCCAGCATTTT.